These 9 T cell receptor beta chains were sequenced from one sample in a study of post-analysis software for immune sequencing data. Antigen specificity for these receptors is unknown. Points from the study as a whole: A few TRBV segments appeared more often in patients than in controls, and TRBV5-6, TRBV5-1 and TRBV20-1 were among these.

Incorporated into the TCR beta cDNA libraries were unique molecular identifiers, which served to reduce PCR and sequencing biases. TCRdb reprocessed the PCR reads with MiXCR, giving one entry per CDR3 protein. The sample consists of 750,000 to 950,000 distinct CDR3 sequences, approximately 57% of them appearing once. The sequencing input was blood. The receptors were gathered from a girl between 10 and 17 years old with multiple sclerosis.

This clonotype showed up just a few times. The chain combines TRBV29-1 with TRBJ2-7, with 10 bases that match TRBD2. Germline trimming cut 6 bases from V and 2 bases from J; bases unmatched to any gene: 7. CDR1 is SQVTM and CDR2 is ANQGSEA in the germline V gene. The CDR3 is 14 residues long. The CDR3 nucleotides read TGCAGCGTGTTCCGGACTAGCGGTGCCTACGAGCAGTACTTC. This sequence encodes CSVFRTSGAYEQYF.

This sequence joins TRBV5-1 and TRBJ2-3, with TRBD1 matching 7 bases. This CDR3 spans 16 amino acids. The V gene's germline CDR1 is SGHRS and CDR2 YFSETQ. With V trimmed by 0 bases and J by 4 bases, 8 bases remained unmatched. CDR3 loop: CASSLVKTGVPDTQYF. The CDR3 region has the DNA TGCGCCAGCAGCTTGGTCAAAACAGGGGTCCCAGATACGCAGTATTTT.

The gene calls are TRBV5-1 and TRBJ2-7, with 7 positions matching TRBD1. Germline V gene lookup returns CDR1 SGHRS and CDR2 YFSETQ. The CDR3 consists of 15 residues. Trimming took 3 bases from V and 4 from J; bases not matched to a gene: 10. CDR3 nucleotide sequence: TGCGCCAGCAGCTCCGGGACAGCTCAAGTGTACGAGCAGTACTTC. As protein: CASSSGTAQVYEQYF.

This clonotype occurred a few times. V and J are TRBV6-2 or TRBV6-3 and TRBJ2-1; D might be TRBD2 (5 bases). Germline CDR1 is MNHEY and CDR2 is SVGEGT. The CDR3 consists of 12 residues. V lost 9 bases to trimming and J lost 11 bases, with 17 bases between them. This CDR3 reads CASEGGPGQQFF. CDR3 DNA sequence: TGTGCCAGTGAAGGAGGACCCGGACAGCAGTTCTTC.

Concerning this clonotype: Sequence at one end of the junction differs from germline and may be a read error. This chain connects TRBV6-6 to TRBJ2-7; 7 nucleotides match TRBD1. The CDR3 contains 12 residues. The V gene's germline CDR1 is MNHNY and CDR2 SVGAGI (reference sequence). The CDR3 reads CTSSYDRDEQYF. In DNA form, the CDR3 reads TGTACCAGCAGTTACGACAGGGACGAGCAGTACTTC.

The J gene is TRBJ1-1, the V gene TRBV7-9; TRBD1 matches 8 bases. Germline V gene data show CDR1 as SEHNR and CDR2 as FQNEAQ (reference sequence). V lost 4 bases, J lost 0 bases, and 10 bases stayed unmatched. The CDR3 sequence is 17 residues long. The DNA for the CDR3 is TGTGCCAGCAGCTCCTTGGGACAGGTAGGGGTGAACACTGAAGCTTTCTTT. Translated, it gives CASSSLGQVGVNTEAFF.

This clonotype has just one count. CDR3 in DNA: TGTGCCAGCAGCCAGGACAGGGGCAGCGGGGGAGATACGCAGTATTTT. Protein product: CASSQDRGSGGDTQYF. The chain employs TRBV12-3 or TRBV12-4 and TRBJ2-3; D might be TRBD1 (9 bases). The CDR3 runs to 16 residues. V was pared by 6 bases and J by 5 bases, with 21 bases between.

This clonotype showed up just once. CDR3 coding DNA: TGTGCCAGCAGCTTAGGATGGGAGCGGGGTATCAATGAGCAGTTCTTC. Its translation is CASSLGWERGINEQFF. The rearrangement links TRBV11-3 to TRBJ2-1; 7 nucleotides align to TRBD2. CDR1 is SGHNT and CDR2 is YENEEA in the germline V gene. V shed 1 base and J 6 bases; nucleotides not matched to a gene: 9. The CDR3 is 16 amino acids.

CDR3 protein: CASSPHIGNPYEQYF. The CDR3 DNA reads as TGTGCCAGCAGTCCCCATATTGGGAACCCCTACGAGCAGTACTTC. The V gene is TRBV6-5, the J gene TRBJ2-7; D uncertain. The CDR3 is made up of 15 amino acids. Germline CDR1 is MNHEY and CDR2 is SVGAGI. The ends were cut back, 5 bases at V and 2 bases at J, with 16 bases in the middle.